This TCR beta chain was documented in a study of blood T cell repertoires in COVID-19 (dated by TCRdb to the early 2020s). About the study as a whole: Samples from collaborators originated in the United States, Italy and Spain and spanned both the acute and convalescent phases of COVID-19. The prospective study material was composed of cDNA or gDNA derived from T cells, B-cell-depleted T cells, or PBMCs. Subjects who had been exposed to COVID-19, were actively infected with it, or had recovered from it provided the deeply sampled blood TCRbeta repertoires that made up the dataset. The repertoires were released in a freely available public database meant as a resource for research on the immune response to SARS-CoV-2. Samples came from the ongoing ImmuneRACE study (first 160 participants) plus 1,254 subjects from 6 global collaborators. The sample metadata nearly always contained a de-identified subject ID, COVID-19 status, age in years and sex. Where HLA class I and class II types were available, the types were taken from metadata supplied by the sample provider, not from assay-based typing. Paper-wide results and their limitations: The quantity of clinical and demographic metadata differed by source and by participant and was supplied without curation.

The immunoSEQ Assay, a bias-controlled multiplex PCR, was used to amplify TCRbeta CDR3 regions from genomic DNA. As for the original processing: Within the assay, amplification of reference gene primers was used to estimate how many nucleated cells each sample contained. To quantify the absolute abundance of each unique TCRbeta CDR3 rearrangement, sequence reads were collapsed and filtered. Productive Simpson clonality was computed per sample as the square root of Simpson's diversity index over productive rearrangements. The clones in this table, taken by TCRdb from immuneACCESS, are in-frame only. Not every clone is retained; where verified, under half of the shortfall comes from an unresolved V gene, and the cause of the rest is unknown. The V and J calls and clone size come from that table; D and trimming were worked out from the DNA. Within this sample are about 140,000 clones, with around 83% of them counted one time only. Roughly 10% of the sample belongs to the ten largest clones.

The collaborating institutions used their own protocols to collect whole blood in K2EDTA tubes. For TCRbeta analysis, collaborators shipped samples in one of three forms: frozen whole blood, isolated PBMCs, or DNA extracted from either of those sample types. As for this clone: It lacks a known antigen. No base-level quality is on record; no much larger clone is a single base apart.

V and J are trimmed by 0 bases and 4 bases, and the gene matches miss 7 bases of the junction. CDR1 and CDR2 are drawn from the germline V gene: LGHNA, YSLEER. Taken from cysteine to phenylalanine, the CDR3 has 16 residues. Just the 48-base CDR3 DNA is kept, in frame starting at base 1. The specimen sequenced was peripheral blood. This receptor was identified in a man in his fifties or sixties with active or convalescent COVID-19. The V and J segments used are TRBV4-3 and TRBJ2-5, with 8 junctional bases fitting TRBD1. The nucleotide sequence is given as TGCGCCAGCAGCCAAGATTACAGGGGGGAAGGAGAGACCCAGTACTTC. This sequence encodes CASSQDYRGEGETQYF.